Listed below are T cell receptor beta chains from one sample, sequenced in a study of OX40 agonist ivuxolimab in advanced cancers. Clones were sequenced by immunoSEQ multiplex PCR, and TCRdb holds only the in-frame ones, with some missing. The repertoire includes approximately 50,000 clones, more than 70% of them detected once, and about 8% sits in the top ten. The sequenced sample was CD4+ or CD8+ T cells sorted from blood, obtained in a trial of the OX40 agonist ivuxolimab. The receptors here all came from an adult with an advanced solid tumor such as melanoma, head and neck, liver or kidney cancer. CDR3s include the opening cysteine and the closing phenylalanine or tryptophan. The order of the fields is D gene, CDR3 length, J gene, clone size, V gene, CDR3 protein, CDR3 DNA. A D gene is named only where the DNA matches it firmly. Only some rows state a clone size, as once, few, many or a class for expanded clones.

- | 14 | TRBJ1-1 | - | TRBV6-5 | CASSLAGGNTEAFF | TGTGCCAGCAGTCTCGCCGGGGGGAACACTGAAGCTTTCTTT
TRBD1 | 16 | TRBJ2-1 | - | TRBV27 | CASSLMSGQGADEQFF | TGTGCCAGCAGTTTGATGTCTGGACAGGGGGCCGATGAGCAGTTCTTC
- | 15 | TRBJ1-1 | - | TRBV30 | CAWSVRRWSGTEAFF | TGTGCCTGGAGTGTTAGGCGGTGGAGTGGCACTGAAGCTTTCTTT
TRBD2 | 15 | TRBJ2-3 | once | TRBV2 | CASTKGLHAADTQYF | TGTGCCAGCACCAAGGGACTACATGCGGCAGATACGCAGTATTTT
TRBD2 | 16 | TRBJ2-1 | - | TRBV9 | CASSVGSWLAGNEQFF | TGTGCCAGCAGCGTAGGTTCCTGGCTAGCGGGAAATGAGCAGTTCTTC
TRBD2 | 16 | TRBJ2-1 | few | TRBV27 | CASSSTSGRTYNEQFF | TGTGCCAGCAGTTCGACTAGCGGGAGGACTTACAATGAGCAGTTCTTC
- | 12 | TRBJ2-7 | - | TRBV10-1 | CASSPDGYEQYF | TGCGCCAGCAGTCCGGACGGCTACGAGCAGTACTTC
- | 13 | TRBJ1-5 | - | TRBV5-1 | CASSLDGNQPQHF | TGCGCCAGCAGCTTGGATGGGAATCAGCCCCAGCATTTT
- | 13 | TRBJ1-2 | - | TRBV7-8 | CASSRGEDYGYTF | TGTGCCAGCAGCCGGGGGGAAGACTATGGCTACACCTTC
TRBD2 | 16 | TRBJ2-3 | - | TRBV11-2 | CASSPWGAGGTDTQYF | TGTGCCAGCAGCCCTTGGGGGGCGGGAGGAACCGATACGCAGTATTTT
- | 12 | TRBJ2-7 | once | TRBV28 | CASSSGQYEQYF | TGTGCCAGCAGCTCTGGACAGTACGAGCAGTACTTC
- | 15 | TRBJ2-3 | - | TRBV19 | CASSIGSVGTDTQYF | TGTGCCAGTAGTATTGGGAGCGTGGGCACAGATACGCAGTATTTT
- | 13 | TRBJ1-2 | - | TRBV28 | CASSLGTHYGYTF | TGTGCCAGCAGTTTAGGGACTCACTATGGCTACACCTTC
- | 13 | TRBJ2-7 | - | TRBV21-1 | CASSNLRTNEQYF | TGTGCCAGCAGCAACCTGCGAACCAACGAGCAGTACTTC
- | 15 | TRBJ1-5 | - | TRBV2 | CASQFVQNSNQPQHF | TGTGCCAGCCAATTCGTGCAGAATAGCAATCAGCCCCAGCATTTT
- | 14 | TRBJ1-4 | - | TRBV28 | CASSRLWGNEKLFF | TGTGCCAGCAGTCGCCTTTGGGGTAATGAAAAACTGTTTTTT
- | 12 | TRBJ1-5 | - | TRBV28 | CASRPGERPQHF | TGTGCCAGCAGGCCAGGCGAAAGGCCCCAGCATTTT
- | 15 | TRBJ2-3 | - | TRBV5-1 | CASSGTGFTADTQYF | TGCGCCAGCAGCGGGACGGGGTTTACTGCAGATACGCAGTATTTT
TRBD1 | 13 | TRBJ1-5 | - | TRBV15 | CATSKGQLQPQHF | TGTGCCACCAGCAAGGGACAGTTACAGCCCCAGCATTTT
- | 14 | TRBJ2-5 | - | TRBV18 | CASSFAGRQETQYF | TGTGCCAGCTCTTTCGCGGGACGGCAAGAGACCCAGTACTTC
TRBD2 | 20 | TRBJ2-6 | - | TRBV5-1 | CASSPGFRTSERPGANVLTF | TGCGCCAGCAGCCCGGGCTTCCGGACTAGCGAGCGACCTGGGGCCAACGTCCTGACTTTC
TRBD2 | 13 | TRBJ2-7 | - | TRBV7-2 | CASSSGLAGEQYF | TGTGCCAGCAGCTCCGGACTAGCGGGGGAGCAGTACTTC
- | 14 | TRBJ2-7 | - | TRBV11-1 | CASSEQRNSYEQYF | TGTGCCAGCAGTGAACAGCGGAACTCCTACGAGCAGTACTTC
- | 16 | TRBJ1-1 | - | TRBV27 | CASSLSPTALRTEAFF | TGTGCCAGCAGTTTATCCCCGACAGCACTAAGGACTGAAGCTTTCTTT
TRBD1 | 18 | TRBJ2-3 | - | TRBV11-1 | CASSLGSPGQGRTDTQYF | TGTGCCAGCAGCCTAGGTTCCCCGGGACAGGGGCGTACAGATACGCAGTATTTT
- | 15 | TRBJ2-7 | - | TRBV5-1 | CASSLGAVSGYEQYF | TGCGCCAGCAGCTTGGGAGCTGTCTCGGGCTACGAGCAGTACTTC
TRBD2 | 17 | TRBJ2-7 | - | TRBV10-1 | CASSESGSGRALYEQYF | TGCGCCAGCAGTGAGTCGGGGAGCGGGAGGGCCCTCTACGAGCAGTACTTC
- | 15 | TRBJ1-5 | once | TRBV21-1 | CASSKGRQGPRPQHF | TGTGCCAGCAGCAAAGGGAGACAGGGCCCTCGGCCCCAGCATTTT